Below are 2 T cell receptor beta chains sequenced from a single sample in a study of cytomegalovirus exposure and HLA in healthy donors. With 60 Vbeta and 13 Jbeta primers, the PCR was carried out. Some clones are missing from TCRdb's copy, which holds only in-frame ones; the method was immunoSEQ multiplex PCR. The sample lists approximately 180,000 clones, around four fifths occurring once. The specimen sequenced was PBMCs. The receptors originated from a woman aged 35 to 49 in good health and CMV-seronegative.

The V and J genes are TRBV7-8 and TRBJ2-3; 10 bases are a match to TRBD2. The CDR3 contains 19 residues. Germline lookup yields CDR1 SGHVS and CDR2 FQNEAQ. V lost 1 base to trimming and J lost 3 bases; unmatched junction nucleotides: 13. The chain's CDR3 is CASSLGRFRTSGQTDTQYF. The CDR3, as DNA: TGTGCCAGCAGCTTAGGGCGATTCAGGACTAGCGGCCAGACAGATACGCAGTATTTT.

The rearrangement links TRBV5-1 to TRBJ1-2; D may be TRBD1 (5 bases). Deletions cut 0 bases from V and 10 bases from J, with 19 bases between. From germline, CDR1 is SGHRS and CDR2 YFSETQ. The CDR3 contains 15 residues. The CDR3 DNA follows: TGCGCCAGCAGCTTGGACGTCGGGGGGGGTGAGTCCTACACCTTC. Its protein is CASSLDVGGGESYTF.